A selection of T cell receptor beta chains follows, all from one sample in a study of T-cell reconstitution after alpha-beta-depleted transplantation in children. TCRdb ran MiXCR on the PCR reads and lists one entry per CDR3 protein. Counted here are 85,000 to 120,000 distinct CDR3 sequences, roughly 7.6% occurring once; the ten biggest clones make up roughly 15%. Material: PBMCs, obtained before TCRalphabeta/CD19-depleted stem cell transplant. The receptor source for this set is a boy between 2 and 15 years old with acute lymphoblastic leukemia, due to receive a stem cell transplant. Both conserved end residues are part of each CDR3. The D gene is left open where the match is weak. Part of the rows lack a size; the others show once, few, many or a class for expanded clones.

clone_size: many; j_call: TRBJ2-7; v_call: TRBV27; d_call: NA; cdr3_aa: CASSLGQSYEQYF; cdr3_nt: TGTGCCAGCAGTTTAGGACAGTCCTACGAGCAGTACTTC
clone_size: NA; j_call: TRBJ2-2; v_call: TRBV20-1; d_call: NA; cdr3_aa: CSARDSGIGELFF; cdr3_nt: TGCAGTGCTAGAGATTCCGGGATCGGGGAGCTGTTTTTT
clone_size: NA; j_call: TRBJ1-1; v_call: TRBV6-5; d_call: TRBD1; cdr3_aa: CASSLGQGAYTEAFF; cdr3_nt: TGTGCCAGCAGTTTGGGACAGGGGGCGTACACTGAAGCTTTCTTT
clone_size: NA; j_call: TRBJ2-1; v_call: TRBV20-1; d_call: NA; cdr3_aa: CSARERVPFNEQFF; cdr3_nt: TGCAGTGCTAGGGAGCGGGTGCCATTCAATGAGCAGTTCTTC
clone_size: NA; j_call: TRBJ2-1; v_call: TRBV20-1; d_call: TRBD1; cdr3_aa: CCARKGGDRGSYNEQFF; cdr3_nt: TGCTGTGCTAGAAAAGGGGGGGACAGGGGATCCTACAATGAGCAGTTCTTC
clone_size: many; j_call: TRBJ2-2; v_call: TRBV7-9; d_call: TRBD1; cdr3_aa: CASSLSTGYETGELFF; cdr3_nt: TGTGCCAGCAGCTTATCGACAGGGTATGAGACCGGGGAGCTGTTTTTT
clone_size: many; j_call: TRBJ1-5; v_call: TRBV6-1; d_call: NA; cdr3_aa: CASSEVSSNQPQHF; cdr3_nt: TGTGCCAGCAGTGAAGTATCTAGCAATCAGCCCCAGCATTTT
clone_size: NA; j_call: TRBJ1-1; v_call: TRBV18; d_call: TRBD1; cdr3_aa: CASSPWVLGTGDWTEAFF; cdr3_nt: TGTGCCAGCTCACCATGGGTACTAGGGACAGGGGATTGGACTGAAGCTTTCTTT
clone_size: many; j_call: TRBJ2-2; v_call: TRBV6-5; d_call: TRBD1; cdr3_aa: CASSGTGRGELFF; cdr3_nt: TGTGCCAGCAGCGGGACAGGGCGGGGGGAGCTGTTTTTT
clone_size: many; j_call: TRBJ1-1; v_call: TRBV7-2; d_call: NA; cdr3_aa: CASSPPAGGNTEAFF; cdr3_nt: TGTGCCAGCAGCCCACCGGCCGGAGGGAACACTGAAGCTTTCTTT
clone_size: few; j_call: TRBJ1-2; v_call: TRBV14; d_call: NA; cdr3_aa: CASSQVRGYGYTF; cdr3_nt: TGTGCCAGCAGCCAAGTAAGAGGCTATGGCTACACCTTC
clone_size: few; j_call: TRBJ2-5; v_call: TRBV20-1; d_call: NA; cdr3_aa: CSAGPQETQYF; cdr3_nt: TGCAGTGCAGGGCCACAAGAGACCCAGTACTTC
clone_size: NA; j_call: TRBJ1-2; v_call: TRBV28; d_call: TRBD1; cdr3_aa: CASRPPGGQGANGYTF; cdr3_nt: TGTGCCAGCAGACCCCCCGGGGGACAGGGGGCCAATGGCTACACCTTC
clone_size: many; j_call: TRBJ2-1; v_call: TRBV7-6; d_call: NA; cdr3_aa: CASSRPPTSSYNEQFF; cdr3_nt: TGTGCCAGCAGCCGCCCTCCTACTAGCTCCTACAATGAGCAGTTCTTC
clone_size: few; j_call: TRBJ2-5; v_call: TRBV5-1; d_call: NA; cdr3_aa: CASSLDRPRETQYF; cdr3_nt: TGCGCCAGCAGCCTCGACAGGCCCCGAGAGACCCAGTACTTC
clone_size: many; j_call: TRBJ2-1; v_call: TRBV9; d_call: NA; cdr3_aa: CASSVAWGQGDRNEQFF; cdr3_nt: TGTGCCAGCAGCGTAGCTTGGGGGCAGGGTGACCGCAATGAGCAGTTCTTC
clone_size: many; j_call: TRBJ2-7; v_call: TRBV4-2; d_call: NA; cdr3_aa: CASSQDGGQISYEQYF; cdr3_nt: TGTGCCAGCAGCCAAGATGGGGGGCAGATCTCCTACGAGCAGTACTTC
clone_size: many; j_call: TRBJ2-7; v_call: TRBV2; d_call: TRBD2; cdr3_aa: CASTGTSGGGEQYF; cdr3_nt: TGTGCCAGCACCGGGACTAGCGGGGGAGGCGAGCAGTACTTC
clone_size: many; j_call: TRBJ2-3; v_call: TRBV5-6; d_call: NA; cdr3_aa: CASSLMEWPADTQYF; cdr3_nt: TGTGCCAGCAGCTTGATGGAGTGGCCTGCAGATACGCAGTATTTT
clone_size: many; j_call: TRBJ1-6; v_call: TRBV20-1; d_call: NA; cdr3_aa: CSATQEGNSPLHF; cdr3_nt: TGCAGTGCTACCCAAGAGGGGAATTCACCCCTCCACTTT
clone_size: many; j_call: TRBJ2-5; v_call: TRBV7-7; d_call: TRBD1; cdr3_aa: CASSLQGAPQETQYF; cdr3_nt: TGTGCCAGCAGCCTACAGGGGGCCCCCCAAGAGACCCAGTACTTC
clone_size: NA; j_call: TRBJ1-5; v_call: TRBV20-1; d_call: NA; cdr3_aa: CSARDRRVQPQHF; cdr3_nt: TGCAGTGCTAGAGATCGACGAGTTCAGCCCCAGCATTTT
clone_size: many; j_call: TRBJ2-5; v_call: TRBV5-1; d_call: NA; cdr3_aa: CASSATGTIQETQYF; cdr3_nt: TGCGCCAGCAGCGCCACCGGGACAATCCAAGAGACCCAGTACTTC
clone_size: NA; j_call: TRBJ2-2; v_call: TRBV20-1; d_call: NA; cdr3_aa: CSALGGGGRGGELFF; cdr3_nt: TGCAGTGCTTTGGGTGGGGGGGGCCGGGGCGGGGAGCTGTTTTTT
clone_size: few; j_call: TRBJ2-3; v_call: TRBV6-5; d_call: NA; cdr3_aa: CASSYSSVVTPDTQYF; cdr3_nt: TGTGCCAGCAGTTACTCGAGCGTCGTGACCCCAGATACGCAGTATTTT
clone_size: few; j_call: TRBJ2-5; v_call: TRBV15; d_call: TRBD2; cdr3_aa: CATSSGNLAGGRLETQYF; cdr3_nt: TGTGCCACCAGCAGCGGCAACCTAGCGGGGGGGCGATTGGAGACCCAGTACTTC
clone_size: many; j_call: TRBJ1-6; v_call: TRBV20-1; d_call: TRBD1; cdr3_aa: CSATDPRTGNSPLHF; cdr3_nt: TGCAGTGCCACAGATCCCAGGACAGGGAATTCACCCCTCCACTTT
clone_size: NA; j_call: TRBJ2-2; v_call: TRBV9; d_call: NA; cdr3_aa: CASSADVGELFF; cdr3_nt: TGTGCCAGCAGCGCAGACGTCGGGGAGCTGTTTTTT
clone_size: many; j_call: TRBJ2-1; v_call: TRBV12-3/TRBV12-4; d_call: NA; cdr3_aa: CASSLSAFGGSYNEQFF; cdr3_nt: TGTGCCAGCAGTTTATCGGCCTTCGGGGGCTCCTACAATGAGCAGTTCTTC
clone_size: NA; j_call: TRBJ1-4; v_call: TRBV20-1; d_call: NA; cdr3_aa: CSARDSGQEKLFF; cdr3_nt: TGCAGTGCTAGAGATTCCGGTCAGGAAAAACTGTTTTTT
clone_size: many; j_call: TRBJ1-5; v_call: TRBV2; d_call: TRBD1; cdr3_aa: CASNHQGANQPQHF; cdr3_nt: TGTGCCAGCAATCACCAGGGGGCCAATCAGCCCCAGCATTTT
clone_size: many; j_call: TRBJ1-1; v_call: TRBV28; d_call: NA; cdr3_aa: CASSGGAGAVTEAFF; cdr3_nt: TGTGCCAGCAGTGGGGGGGCAGGGGCCGTCACTGAAGCTTTCTTT
clone_size: NA; j_call: TRBJ2-3; v_call: TRBV7-2; d_call: TRBD2; cdr3_aa: CASSLGLAGAEDTQYF; cdr3_nt: TGTGCCAGCAGCCTGGGACTAGCGGGGGCTGAAGATACGCAGTATTTT
clone_size: many; j_call: TRBJ1-1; v_call: TRBV5-5; d_call: TRBD1; cdr3_aa: CASSLAGTEVAFF; cdr3_nt: TGTGCCAGCAGCTTGGCCGGGACAGAGGTAGCTTTCTTT
clone_size: few; j_call: TRBJ2-6; v_call: TRBV6-1; d_call: NA; cdr3_aa: CASTQSGVPSGANVLTF; cdr3_nt: TGTGCCAGCACCCAGTCAGGGGTCCCCTCTGGGGCCAACGTCCTGACTTTC
clone_size: few; j_call: TRBJ2-5; v_call: TRBV19; d_call: NA; cdr3_aa: CASSIGQGMETQYF; cdr3_nt: TGTGCCAGTAGTATTGGGCAGGGAATGGAGACCCAGTACTTC
clone_size: many; j_call: TRBJ2-3; v_call: TRBV7-8; d_call: TRBD2; cdr3_aa: CASSPLAGGRVNTQYF; cdr3_nt: TGTGCCAGCAGCCCGTTAGCGGGGGGCCGCGTGAATACGCAGTATTTT
clone_size: many; j_call: TRBJ1-1; v_call: TRBV4-1; d_call: NA; cdr3_aa: CASSPSPNTEAFF; cdr3_nt: TGCGCCAGCAGCCCCTCACCCAACACTGAAGCTTTCTTT
clone_size: NA; j_call: TRBJ1-2; v_call: TRBV12-3/TRBV12-4; d_call: NA; cdr3_aa: CASRSGVDPALYGYTF; cdr3_nt: TGTGCCAGCAGATCGGGAGTAGATCCCGCCTTGTATGGCTACACCTTC
clone_size: many; j_call: TRBJ2-3; v_call: TRBV12-3/TRBV12-4; d_call: NA; cdr3_aa: CASTAAASTDTQYF; cdr3_nt: TGTGCCAGCACGGCGGCCGCTAGCACAGATACGCAGTATTTT
clone_size: many; j_call: TRBJ2-2; v_call: TRBV9; d_call: NA; cdr3_aa: CASSVGGVGSGELFF; cdr3_nt: TGTGCCAGCAGCGTAGGAGGCGTCGGGTCCGGGGAGCTGTTTTTT
clone_size: many; j_call: TRBJ2-7; v_call: TRBV5-1; d_call: TRBD1; cdr3_aa: CASSGYRDRHPYEQYF; cdr3_nt: TGCGCCAGCAGCGGATACCGGGACAGGCATCCCTACGAGCAGTACTTC
clone_size: NA; j_call: TRBJ2-5; v_call: TRBV12-3/TRBV12-4; d_call: NA; cdr3_aa: CASTIGETQYF; cdr3_nt: TGTGCCAGCACTATAGGGGAGACCCAGTACTTC
clone_size: few; j_call: TRBJ1-1; v_call: TRBV4-1; d_call: NA; cdr3_aa: CASSLSRPTEAFF; cdr3_nt: TGCGCCAGCAGCCTTTCCAGACCCACTGAAGCTTTCTTT
clone_size: NA; j_call: TRBJ2-3; v_call: TRBV5-1; d_call: NA; cdr3_aa: CASSPLGPSTDTQYF; cdr3_nt: TGCGCCAGCAGCCCTCTCGGTCCTAGCACAGATACGCAGTATTTT
clone_size: few; j_call: TRBJ1-2; v_call: TRBV6-5; d_call: NA; cdr3_aa: CASSIRLQGLNYGYTF; cdr3_nt: TGTGCCAGCTCAATCCGCCTACAGGGTCTTAACTATGGCTACACCTTC
clone_size: few; j_call: TRBJ1-5; v_call: TRBV18; d_call: NA; cdr3_aa: CASSPMAGSNQPQHF; cdr3_nt: TGTGCCAGCTCACCAATGGCGGGAAGCAATCAGCCCCAGCATTTT
clone_size: NA; j_call: TRBJ2-1; v_call: TRBV20-1; d_call: TRBD1; cdr3_aa: CSARERGRWNEQFF; cdr3_nt: TGCAGTGCTAGAGAGAGGGGGCGCTGGAATGAGCAGTTCTTC
clone_size: few; j_call: TRBJ1-6; v_call: TRBV7-2; d_call: NA; cdr3_aa: CASSPGQNSPLHF; cdr3_nt: TGTGCCAGCAGCCCCGGACAGAATTCACCCCTCCACTTT
clone_size: NA; j_call: TRBJ1-6; v_call: TRBV6-1; d_call: TRBD1; cdr3_aa: CASSLTPARTGQSPLHF; cdr3_nt: TGTGCCAGCAGCCTCACGCCCGCCCGGACAGGGCAATCACCCCTCCACTTT
clone_size: many; j_call: TRBJ2-3; v_call: TRBV6-1; d_call: NA; cdr3_aa: CASRPQGGATDTQYF; cdr3_nt: TGTGCCAGCAGGCCCCAGGGGGGGGCAACAGATACGCAGTATTTT
clone_size: many; j_call: TRBJ1-2; v_call: TRBV6-5; d_call: NA; cdr3_aa: CASSYSGPFWGGYTF; cdr3_nt: TGTGCCAGCAGTTACTCGGGACCATTCTGGGGGGGCTACACCTTC
clone_size: few; j_call: TRBJ2-7; v_call: TRBV6-2/TRBV6-3; d_call: NA; cdr3_aa: CASSYNRISSYEQYF; cdr3_nt: TGTGCCAGCAGTTACAACAGGATTAGCTCCTACGAGCAGTACTTC
clone_size: few; j_call: TRBJ1-2; v_call: TRBV12-3/TRBV12-4; d_call: NA; cdr3_aa: CASTTTYGDNYGYTF; cdr3_nt: TGTGCCAGCACCACTACCTATGGAGATAACTATGGCTACACCTTC